This entry concerns a single T cell receptor beta chain. What it binds is unknown. Deletions cut 1 base from V and 5 bases from J, with 17 bases between. This CDR3 comprises 16 residues. Looked up from germline, CDR1 is SGHVS and CDR2 is FQNEAQ. Donors ranged from 6 to 90 years old and were healthy Caucasians in Russia. Primed by a sample-barcoded 5' primer and a J-beta primer mix, a second PCR proceeded for roughly 6 to 12 cycles. Through a template-switch adaptor with 12 random nucleotides, each cDNA molecule received a tag. One entry per CDR3 protein results from TCRdb running MiXCR on the 5' RACE reads. The sample carries about 1.6 million distinct CDR3 sequences, roughly a third recorded once. This sample stems from a study of blood T cells in healthy people across ages. Study-wide results and limits: TCR beta diversity was tightly associated with the proportion of naive T cells. PBMCs went unsorted, and a conclusive naive versus antigen-experienced comparison was therefore prevented.

The sequenced material came from blood. The chain couples TRBV7-8 to TRBJ1-1; the D gene is possibly TRBD1 (5 bases). The clonotype originates from a woman in her twenties or thirties in good health. This chain's CDR3 is CASSLVYRGKKTEAFF. The CDR3 DNA sequence: TGTGCCAGCAGCTTAGTATATCGGGGGAAGAAAACTGAAGCTTTCTTT.